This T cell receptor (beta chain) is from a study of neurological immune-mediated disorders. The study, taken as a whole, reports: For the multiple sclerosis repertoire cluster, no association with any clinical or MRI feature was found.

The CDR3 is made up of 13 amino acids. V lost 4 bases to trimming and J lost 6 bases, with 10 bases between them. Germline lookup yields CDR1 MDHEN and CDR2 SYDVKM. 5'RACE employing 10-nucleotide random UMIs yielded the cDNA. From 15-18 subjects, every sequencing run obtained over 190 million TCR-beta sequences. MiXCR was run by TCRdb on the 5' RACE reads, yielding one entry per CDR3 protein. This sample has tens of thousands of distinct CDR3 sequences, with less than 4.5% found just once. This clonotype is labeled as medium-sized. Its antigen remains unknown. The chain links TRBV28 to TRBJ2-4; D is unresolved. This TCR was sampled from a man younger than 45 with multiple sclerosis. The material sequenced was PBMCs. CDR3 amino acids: CASSSSDTNIQYF. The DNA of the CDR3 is TGTGCCAGCAGTTCCTCAGATACAAACATTCAGTACTTC.